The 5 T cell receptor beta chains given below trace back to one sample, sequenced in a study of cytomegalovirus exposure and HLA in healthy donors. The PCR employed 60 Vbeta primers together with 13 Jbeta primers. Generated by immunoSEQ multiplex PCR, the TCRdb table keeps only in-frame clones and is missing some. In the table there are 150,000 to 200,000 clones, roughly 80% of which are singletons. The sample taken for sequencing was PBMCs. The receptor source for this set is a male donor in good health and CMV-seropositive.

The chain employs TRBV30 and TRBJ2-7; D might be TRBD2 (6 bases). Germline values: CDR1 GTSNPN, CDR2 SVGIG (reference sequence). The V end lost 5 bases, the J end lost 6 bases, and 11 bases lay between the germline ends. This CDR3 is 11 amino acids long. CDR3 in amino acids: CAWAGGVEQYF. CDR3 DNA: TGTGCCTGGGCTGGCGGGGTCGAGCAGTACTTC.

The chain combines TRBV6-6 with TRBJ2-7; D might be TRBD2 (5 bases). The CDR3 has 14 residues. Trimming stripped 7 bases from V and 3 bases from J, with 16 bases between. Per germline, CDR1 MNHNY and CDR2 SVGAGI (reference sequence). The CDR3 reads CASTRETGVYEQYF. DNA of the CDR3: TGTGCCAGCACCAGAGAGACCGGGGTCTACGAGCAGTACTTC.

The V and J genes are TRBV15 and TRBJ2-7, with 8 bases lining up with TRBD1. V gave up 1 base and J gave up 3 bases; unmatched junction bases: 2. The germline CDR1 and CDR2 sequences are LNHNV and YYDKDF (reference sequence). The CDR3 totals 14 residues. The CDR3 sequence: CATSRVGQGYEQYF. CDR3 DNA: TGTGCCACCAGCAGAGTAGGACAGGGCTACGAGCAGTACTTC.

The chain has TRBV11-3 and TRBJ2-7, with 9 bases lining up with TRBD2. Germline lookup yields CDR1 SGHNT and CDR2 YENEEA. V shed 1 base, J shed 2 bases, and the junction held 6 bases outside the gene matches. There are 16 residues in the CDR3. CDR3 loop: CASSLVTSGGPYEQYF. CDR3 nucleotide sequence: TGTGCCAGCAGCTTAGTGACTAGCGGAGGCCCCTACGAGCAGTACTTC.

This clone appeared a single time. The DNA of the CDR3 is TGTGCCAGCAGAAAAGGACTAGCGGGGGGGAATGAGCAGTTCTTC. Protein sequence: CASRKGLAGGNEQFF. V gene TRBV6-5 combines with J gene TRBJ2-1; 15 bases agree with TRBD2. V trimming: 6 bases; J trimming: 7 bases; junction bases outside the gene matches: 4. Per germline, CDR1 MNHEY and CDR2 SVGAGI. This CDR3 is 15 amino acids long.